What follows is one TCR beta chain and its context. TCRdb keeps only in-frame clones here, not all; method: immunoSEQ multiplex PCR. The sample lists roughly 130,000 clones; about 95% were seen once. This specimen comes from a study of control samples from healthy donors and cancer patients. The sample consisted of blood. This TCR was sampled from a man aged 25 to 40 in good health.

DNA of the CDR3: TGCGCCAGCAGCGGACGACAGGGAGGGAGGGCTGAAGCTTTCTTT. Translating it yields CASSGRQGGRAEAFF. V is TRBV5-1 and J is TRBJ1-1, with 7 bases aligning to TRBD1. J gave up 6 bases and V 4 bases, and 12 bases lay outside the gene matches. Germline CDR1 is SGHRS and CDR2 is YFSETQ. The CDR3 totals 15 residues.